One sample yielded the 7 T cell receptor beta chains listed below, sequenced in a study of human T cells and chemical hapten exposure. TCRdb reprocessed the RACE reads with MiXCR, giving one entry per CDR3 protein. The table records 300,000 to 450,000 distinct CDR3 sequences, 5.1% of them present only once. Time point reported: pre-sensitization, week 0. Treatment specified: therapeutic diphenylcyclopropenone sensitization with weekly scalp DPC. Sequences were derived from whole blood, sampled in connection with sensitization to the hapten diphenylcyclopropenone (DPC). The source of these receptors is a woman aged 45 to 65 with alopecia areata. Some clones in this sample may be carry-over from other donors' samples.

This clonotype occurred many times. The CDR3 spells CASAIVAGNTIYF. DNA of the CDR3: TGTGCCAGCGCTATAGTGGCTGGAAACACCATATATTTT. V gene TRBV12-3 or TRBV12-4 combines with J gene TRBJ1-3, with D uncertain. The CDR3 is 13 amino acids. V gave up 8 bases and J gave up 2 bases, with 10 bases separating them.

The table lists this clonotype with a few counts. The rearrangement links TRBV28 to TRBJ1-5; D is ambiguous. Germline V gene lookup returns CDR1 MDHEN and CDR2 SYDVKM. This CDR3 has 11 amino acids. Trimming shortened V by 3 bases and J by 6 bases, and 3 bases separated the two germline ends. CDR3: CASSFPQPQHF. The CDR3 DNA reads TGTGCCAGCAGTTTCCCTCAGCCCCAGCATTTT.

This clonotype was counted many times. CDR3 in DNA: TGTGCCAGCAGCTTAGAGGGAGGCCCGTTATCCGCAGATACGCAGTATTTT. It specifies CASSLEGGPLSADTQYF. The J gene is TRBJ2-3, the V gene TRBV11-2; D is possibly TRBD2 (6 bases). Per germline, CDR1 SGHAT and CDR2 FQNNGV. Trimming took off 0 bases at V and 4 bases at J, with 17 bases between the two ends. This CDR3 is built from 17 residues.

This clonotype was picked up many times. The chain is built from TRBV5-1 and TRBJ1-1; D unclear. The CDR3 is 12 residues long. Trimming pared 1 base from V and 3 bases from J, leaving 4 bases between. Germline assignment: CDR1 SGHRS and CDR2 YFSETQ. The CDR3: CASSLTDTEAFF. Here the CDR3 DNA reads TGCGCCAGCAGCTTGACAGACACTGAAGCTTTCTTT.

This clonotype was seen only a few times. The V and J genes are TRBV7-2 and TRBJ2-6, with 11 bases fitting TRBD2. The CDR3 has 19 amino acids. V was clipped by 5 bases and J by 4 bases; unmatched bases: 13. The germline V gene has CDR1 SGHTA and CDR2 FQGNSA. The CDR3: CASSQTKLAGAVGANVLTF. The CDR3 region has the DNA TGTGCCAGCAGCCAAACCAAACTAGCGGGAGCGGTCGGGGCCAACGTCCTGACTTTC.

This rearrangement joins TRBV4-2 to TRBJ1-1, with TRBD1 as a possible D gene (6 bases). With 0 bases removed from V and 5 bases from J, the gap between germline ends came to 13 bases. CDR3 length equals 15 residues. Germline values: CDR1 LGHNA, CDR2 YNFKEQ. CDR3 loop: CASSQEEGVRTEAFF. The CDR3, as DNA: TGTGCCAGCAGCCAAGAGGAGGGGGTGAGGACTGAAGCTTTCTTT.

The chain is built from TRBV18 and TRBJ2-1; 8 nucleotides agree with TRBD1. Per germline, CDR1 KGHSH and CDR2 LQKENI. J was trimmed by 5 bases and V by 3 bases; bases with no gene match: 3. This CDR3 contains 14 residues. The CDR3, as DNA: TGTGCCAGCTCACCGGACAGGGAGAACAATGAGCAGTTCTTC. This codes for CASSPDRENNEQFF.